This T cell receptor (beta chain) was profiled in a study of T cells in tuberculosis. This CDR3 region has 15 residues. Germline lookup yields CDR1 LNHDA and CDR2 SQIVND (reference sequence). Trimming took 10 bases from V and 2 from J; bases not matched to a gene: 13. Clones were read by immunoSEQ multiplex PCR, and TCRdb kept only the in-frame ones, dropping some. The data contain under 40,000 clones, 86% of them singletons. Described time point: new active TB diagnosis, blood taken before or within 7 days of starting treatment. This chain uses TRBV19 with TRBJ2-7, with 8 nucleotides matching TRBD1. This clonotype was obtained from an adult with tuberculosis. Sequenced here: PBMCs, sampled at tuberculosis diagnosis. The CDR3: CATRQGNVGPYEQYF. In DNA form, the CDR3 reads TGTGCCACTCGACAGGGGAATGTTGGCCCCTACGAGCAGTACTTC.